This TCR beta chain came from a study of T cells in Graves' hyperthyroidism and ophthalmopathy. Trimming removed 7 bases from V and 3 bases from J; junction bases left unmatched: 7. Germline CDR1 reads SQVTM; CDR2 reads ANQGSEA. This CDR3 has 14 residues. RNA transcripts were the template for amplifying TCR beta CDR3 regions. An initial round of RT-PCR targeting the TCR CDR3 relied on the HTBI primer set. TCRdb fed the multiplex PCR reads into MiXCR, producing one record per CDR3 protein. The table shows more than 500,000 distinct CDR3 sequences, with about 15% occurring only once. Diagnoses were established using clinical symptoms, serum thyroxine and TRAb, thyroid ultrasound and orbital computed tomography.

The rearrangement links TRBV29-1 to TRBJ2-1; 9 bases line up with TRBD1. Sequencing input: blood. The origin of this receptor is a woman aged 25 to 39 with Graves' ophthalmopathy. The CDR3 DNA is TGCAGCGGGGGGAGGACAGGGGACTACAATGAGCAGTTCTTC. Protein sequence: CSGGRTGDYNEQFF.